One T cell receptor (beta chain) is described in this entry. Its antigen is still unknown. TCRdb's copy holds only in-frame clones and misses some; the assay was immunoSEQ multiplex PCR. This table has hundreds of thousands of clones, about 96% appearing once. The sample originates from a study of shared clonotypes between healthy human individuals. Whole-study findings and limits: Some clonotypes were shared by all four sorted-subset donors, while others were not shared. The non-shared ones had lower generation probabilities than the shared ones.

V gave up 8 bases and J gave up 4 bases, with 14 bases separating them. This CDR3 contains 14 residues. Per germline, CDR1 MRHNA and CDR2 SNTAGT. Donors, healthy HIV-negative adults, lacked recent acute infections or vaccinations. CD45RA-negative memory and CD45RA+ naive subsets were split from the CD4+ cells. The source of this sequence is a young woman in good health. The chain links TRBV6-4 to TRBJ1-4; possibly TRBD1 for D (5 bases). The sample was naive CD4+ T cells sorted from blood. The subset is: CD45RA+ positively selected. CDR3 loop: CASYSGTVNEKLFF. CDR3 nucleotides: TGTGCCAGCTATTCCGGGACCGTTAATGAAAAACTGTTTTTT.